A selection of T cell receptor beta chains follows, all from one sample in a study of regulatory T cells in long-lasting Graves disease. MiXCR, run by TCRdb on the multiplex PCR reads, gives a single entry per CDR3 protein. The data show roughly 440,000 distinct CDR3 sequences, roughly 17% seen once. The sample also formed part of further work on T cells in Graves' hyperthyroidism and ophthalmopathy.

This material consisted of peripheral blood mononuclear cells (PBMCs), taken at new diagnosis, from a patient treated with antithyroid drugs. Every receptor here comes from a woman aged 18-29 years with Graves disease. Both conserved end residues are trimmed from each CDR3. Fields, in order: J gene, D gene, CDR3 length, V gene, CDR3 protein. A D gene is named only where the DNA matches it firmly.

>TRBJ1-1|NA|11|TRBV29-1
SAKDRQNTEAF
>TRBJ2-5|NA|13|TRBV27
ASNPIPDSQETQY
>TRBJ2-1|TRBD2|16|TRBV28
ASSLGRRRTSSYNEQF
>TRBJ2-3|TRBD2|13|TRBV5-1
ASSLGRELLDTQY
>TRBJ2-1|NA|12|TRBV7-9
ASSAVAKPNEQF
>TRBJ2-2|NA|11|TRBV6-2/TRBV6-3
ASVGPNTGELF
>TRBJ1-2|NA|9|TRBV20-1
SARLVSGYT
>TRBJ2-7|TRBD1|14|TRBV15
ATSRERGQQPYEQY
>TRBJ2-1|NA|10|TRBV7-2
ASSFPRSEQF
>TRBJ1-1|TRBD1|12|TRBV7-9
ASSPDTGGSYAF
>TRBJ2-5|NA|10|TRBV29-1
SVNDGGETQY
>TRBJ2-1|NA|9|TRBV6-1
ASSTANEQF
>TRBJ2-3|TRBD2|13|TRBV7-8
ASSRPSGFTDTQY
>TRBJ2-3|NA|13|TRBV10-3
AISPQGAVADTQY
>TRBJ1-2|NA|11|TRBV6-1
ASSIGGNYGYT
>TRBJ2-1|TRBD2|18|TRBV7-6
ASSRGLAGGRIPSYNEQF
>TRBJ2-3|NA|13|TRBV12-3/TRBV12-4
ASSYVSGTTDTQY
>TRBJ1-6|NA|13|TRBV3-1
ASSQDAGVGSPLH
>TRBJ1-1|NA|13|TRBV4-1
ASSQLLGQNTEAF
>TRBJ1-5|NA|11|TRBV4-1
ASSQVSEQPQH
>TRBJ1-3|NA|13|TRBV11-3
ASSTRPDSGNTIY
>TRBJ1-2|NA|12|TRBV20-1
SARGTEGPYGYT
>TRBJ2-7|TRBD1|14|TRBV28
ASSSDRGGLGWEQY
>TRBJ2-1|TRBD2|14|TRBV11-3
ASSLRLAGGRSEQF
>TRBJ2-3|NA|13|TRBV28
AITRGDSLTDTQY